What follows is one T cell receptor beta chain and its context. The table lists this clonotype with a few counts. Its antigen remains unidentified. Base qualities are not recorded, but no much larger clone differs from it by a single base. From the cysteine up to the phenylalanine, the CDR3 has a length of 15 residues. The only DNA kept is the CDR3, 45 bases in frame from the first base. Clipping removes 4 bases from V and 3 bases from J, with 8 as the unmatched junction base count. CDR1 is given as SGHVS and CDR2 as FQNEAQ, both from the germline V gene. Sequencing used an Illumina NovaSeq 6000. TCRalpha and TCRbeta cDNA libraries were built by 5'RACE with constant-segment primers, adding sample barcodes and unique molecular identifiers. RNA was extracted from every sample with Trizol reagent. Library amplification was performed in two PCR steps, and a second sample barcode and Illumina TruSeq adapters were introduced in the second step. The libraries were sequenced on an Illumina NovaSeq using 2 x 150 bp paired-end reads. Per the source publication's procedure: Demultiplexing of reads and collapsing into UMI-guided consensus sequences were performed with migec v1.2.7. Using mixcr v2.1.11, UMI consensuses were aligned to TRA and TRB V and J templates and then assembled into clonotypes. A clonotype was counted as expanded or contracted only if both edgeR and NoisET called the change significant, with noise models trained on biological replicates. edgeR calls used a false discovery rate-adjusted p below 0.01 and a log2 fold-change threshold of 1. As an exploratory analysis of dynamics, max-normalized trajectories of the 1000 most abundant clonotypes were examined by PCA with hierarchical clustering. Separately sequenced CD4+ and CD8+ repertoires were used to assign the CD4 or CD8 phenotype of responding clones. TCRdb applied fastp at Q25 and MiXCR to the public reads, then kept only in-frame beta chains. Every entry covers one CDR3 protein and lists the most common genes and DNA from its rows. These V and J calls derive from TCRdb rather than the authors' analysis. The sample profile shows around 300,000 distinct CDR3 sequences; 13% of them were found once. The ten largest clonotypes hold around a fifth of the sample.

PBMCs were isolated by Ficoll-Paque density gradient centrifugation. The data are from a study of T-cell memory formation after mild COVID-19 (dated by TCRdb to the early 2020s). Describing the broader study: TCR sequence clusters from the two donors were largely donor specific. In a couple of donors, T-cell clones that expanded and contracted after mild COVID-19 were followed by sequencing TCRalpha and TCRbeta repertoires longitudinally. Two young, previously healthy adult volunteers made up the cohort, one male and one female.

General findings and caveats noted by the study authors: Whether the second-wave clones peaking on day 37 were SARS-CoV-2 specific was not confirmed. From day 15 to 85, contracting clones showed balanced CD4/CD8 phenotypes, whereas a second wave of clones that expanded from day 15 to 37 leaned towards CD4+. Contracting CD4+ clones were found mainly in CM and EM memory subsets, while CD8+ clones were enriched in EMRA. The study included only two mild cases, and larger cohorts that include severe cases with pre-infection samples were judged to be necessary. Some responding clones were detected in pre-infection memory, suggesting pre-existing cross-reactive memory T cells joined the SARS-CoV-2 response.

The receptor was derived from a man aged 18 to 29 who had mild COVID-19 (a few samples of this study predate the infection). The sample titles of this study are shuffled in the database, so cell type and time point are left out; the donor was told from shared clones. What was sequenced was PBMCs or a T cell subset sorted from them (not recorded which). The chain is made from TRBV7-8 and TRBJ2-5; 7 bases in the middle match TRBD1. In nucleotides, the sequence is TGTGCCAGCAGCTCCAGCAGGGGGTATGAAGAGACCCAGTACTTC. This yields the protein CASSSSRGYEETQYF.